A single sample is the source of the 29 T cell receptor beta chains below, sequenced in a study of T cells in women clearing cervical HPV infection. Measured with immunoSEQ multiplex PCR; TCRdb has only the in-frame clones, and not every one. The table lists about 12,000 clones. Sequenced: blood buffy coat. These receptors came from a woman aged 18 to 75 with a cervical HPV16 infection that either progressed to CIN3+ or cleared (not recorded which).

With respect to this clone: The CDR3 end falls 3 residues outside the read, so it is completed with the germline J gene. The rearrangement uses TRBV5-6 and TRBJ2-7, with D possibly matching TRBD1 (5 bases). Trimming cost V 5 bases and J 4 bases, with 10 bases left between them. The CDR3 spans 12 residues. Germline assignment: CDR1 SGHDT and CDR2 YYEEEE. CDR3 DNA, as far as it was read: TGTGCCAGCAGAGGGGTGACGTACGAG. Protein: CASRGVTYE. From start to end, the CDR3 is CASRGVTYEQYF.

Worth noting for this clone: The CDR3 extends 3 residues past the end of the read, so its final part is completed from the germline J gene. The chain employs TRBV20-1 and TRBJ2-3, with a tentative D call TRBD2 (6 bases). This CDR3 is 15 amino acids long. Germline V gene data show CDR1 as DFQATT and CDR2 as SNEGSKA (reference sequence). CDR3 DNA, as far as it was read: TGCAGTGCTAGTCGAACGGGCGGACTACAAGAGACG. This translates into CSASRTGGLQET. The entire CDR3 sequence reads CSASRTGGLQETQYF.

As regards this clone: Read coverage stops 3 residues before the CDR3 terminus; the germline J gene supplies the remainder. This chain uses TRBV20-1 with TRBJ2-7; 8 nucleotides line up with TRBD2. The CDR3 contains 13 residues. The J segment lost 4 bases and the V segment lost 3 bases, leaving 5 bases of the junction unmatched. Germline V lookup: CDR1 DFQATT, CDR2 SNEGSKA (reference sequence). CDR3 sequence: CSASSGTRYEQYF. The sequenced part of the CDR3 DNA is TGCAGTGCTAGTTCTGGGACTAGGTACGAG.

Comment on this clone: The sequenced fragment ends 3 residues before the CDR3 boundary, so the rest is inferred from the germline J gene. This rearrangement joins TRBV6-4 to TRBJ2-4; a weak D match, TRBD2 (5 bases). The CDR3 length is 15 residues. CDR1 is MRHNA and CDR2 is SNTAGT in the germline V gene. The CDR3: CASSENAGVGYGQYF. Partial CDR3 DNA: TGTGCCAGCAGTGAAAACGCGGGTGTCGGCTATGGT.

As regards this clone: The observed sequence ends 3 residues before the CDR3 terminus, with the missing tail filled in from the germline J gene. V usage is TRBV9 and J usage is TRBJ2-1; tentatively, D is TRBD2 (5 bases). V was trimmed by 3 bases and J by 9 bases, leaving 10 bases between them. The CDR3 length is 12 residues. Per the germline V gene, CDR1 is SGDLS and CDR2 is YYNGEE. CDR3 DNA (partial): TGTGCCAGCAGCGGCCGGGGTGTTGAG. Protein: CASSGRGVE. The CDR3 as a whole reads CASSGRGVEQFF.

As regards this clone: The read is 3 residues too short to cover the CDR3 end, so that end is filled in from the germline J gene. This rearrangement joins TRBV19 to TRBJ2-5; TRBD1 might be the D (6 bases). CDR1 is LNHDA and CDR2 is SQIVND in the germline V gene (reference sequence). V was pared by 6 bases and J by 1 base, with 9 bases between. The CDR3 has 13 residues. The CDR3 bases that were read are TGTGCCAGTAGCCAGGGGACCCAAGAGACC. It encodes CASSQGTQET. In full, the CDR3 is CASSQGTQETQYF. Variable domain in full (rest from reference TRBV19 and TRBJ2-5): DGGITQSPKYLFRKEGQNVTLSCEQNLNHDAMYWYRQDPGQGLRLIYYSQIVNDFQKGDIAEGYSVSREKKESFPLTVTSAQKNPTAFYLCASSQGTQETQYFGPGTRLLVL.

CDR3 loop: CASSTGLDRLSYNSPLHF. CDR3 DNA, as far as it was read: TGTGCCAGTAGTACGGGACTGGACCGTCTCTCCTATAATTCACCC. The chain employs TRBV19 and TRBJ1-6, with D possibly TRBD1 on 5 matching bases. The observed sequence ends 3 residues before the CDR3 terminus, with the missing tail filled in from the germline J gene. From germline, CDR1 is LNHDA and CDR2 SQIVND (reference sequence). Between the trimmed V and J ends, which lost 4 bases and 0 bases, there was a span of 16 bases. This CDR3 is 18 amino acids long.

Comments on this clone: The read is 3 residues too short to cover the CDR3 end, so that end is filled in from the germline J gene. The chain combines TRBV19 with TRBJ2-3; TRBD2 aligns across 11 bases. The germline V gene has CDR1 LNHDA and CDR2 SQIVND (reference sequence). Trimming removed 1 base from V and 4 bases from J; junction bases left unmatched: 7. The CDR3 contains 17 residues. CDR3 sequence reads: CASSIAYSGGAPDTQYF. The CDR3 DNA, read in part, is TGTGCCAGTAGTATAGCCTATAGCGGGGGGGCCCCAGATACG.

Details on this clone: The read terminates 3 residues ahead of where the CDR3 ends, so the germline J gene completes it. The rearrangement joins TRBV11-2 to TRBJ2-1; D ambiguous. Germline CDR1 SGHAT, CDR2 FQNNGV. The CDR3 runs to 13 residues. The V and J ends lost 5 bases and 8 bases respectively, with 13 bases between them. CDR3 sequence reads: CASSKGPRDEQFF. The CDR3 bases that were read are TGTGCCAGCAGCAAAGGCCCTCGGGATGAG.

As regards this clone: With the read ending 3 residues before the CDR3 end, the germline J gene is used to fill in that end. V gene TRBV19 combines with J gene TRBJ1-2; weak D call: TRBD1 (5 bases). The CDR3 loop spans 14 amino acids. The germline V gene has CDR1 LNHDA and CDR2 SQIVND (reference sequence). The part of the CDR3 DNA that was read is TGTGCCAGTAGAGGCCTAGCGGACACAGATACC. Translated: CASRGLADTDT. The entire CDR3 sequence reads CASRGLADTDTYTF.

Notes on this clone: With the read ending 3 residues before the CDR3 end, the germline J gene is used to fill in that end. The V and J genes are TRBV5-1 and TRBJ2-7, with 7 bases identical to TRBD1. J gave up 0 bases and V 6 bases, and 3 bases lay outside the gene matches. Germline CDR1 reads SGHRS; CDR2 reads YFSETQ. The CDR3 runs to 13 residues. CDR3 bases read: TGCGCCAGCAAACAGGGGAGCTCCTACGAG. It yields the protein CASKQGSSYE. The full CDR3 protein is CASKQGSSYEQYF.

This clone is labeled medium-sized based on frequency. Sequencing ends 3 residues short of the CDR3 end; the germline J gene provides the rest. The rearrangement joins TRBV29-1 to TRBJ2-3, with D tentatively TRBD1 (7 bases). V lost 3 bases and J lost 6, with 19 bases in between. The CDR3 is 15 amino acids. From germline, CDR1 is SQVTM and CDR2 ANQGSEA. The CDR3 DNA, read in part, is TGCAGCGTTGATGCGACAGGGAGGTTAGCTGATACG. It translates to CSVDATGRLADT. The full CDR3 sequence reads CSVDATGRLADTQYF.

CDR3 loop: CASSQVAGRAFF. The sequenced CDR3 bases are TGTGCCAGCAGCCAAGTCGCAGGGAGA. This chain links TRBV3-1 (or the pseudogene TRBV3-2) with TRBJ1-1; D perhaps matches TRBD1 (5 bases). The CDR3 end is not reached by the read, which stops 3 residues before it; the germline J gene fills it in. The germline CDR1 and CDR2 sequences are LGHDT and YNNKEL (reference sequence). The length of the CDR3 is 12 residues.

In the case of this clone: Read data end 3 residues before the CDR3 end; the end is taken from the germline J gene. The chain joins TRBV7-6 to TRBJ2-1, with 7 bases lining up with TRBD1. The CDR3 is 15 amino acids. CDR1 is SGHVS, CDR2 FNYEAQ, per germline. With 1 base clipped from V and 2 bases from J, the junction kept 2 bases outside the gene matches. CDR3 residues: CASSLVGTAYNEQFF. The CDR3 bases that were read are TGTGCCAGCAGCTTAGTGGGGACAGCCTACAATGAG. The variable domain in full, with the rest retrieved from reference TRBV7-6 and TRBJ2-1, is GAGVSQSPRYKVTKRGQDVALRCDPISGHVSLYWYRQALGQGPEFLTYFNYEAQQDKSGLPNDRFSAERPEGSISTLTIQRTEQRDSAMYRCASSLVGTAYNEQFFGPGTRLTVL.

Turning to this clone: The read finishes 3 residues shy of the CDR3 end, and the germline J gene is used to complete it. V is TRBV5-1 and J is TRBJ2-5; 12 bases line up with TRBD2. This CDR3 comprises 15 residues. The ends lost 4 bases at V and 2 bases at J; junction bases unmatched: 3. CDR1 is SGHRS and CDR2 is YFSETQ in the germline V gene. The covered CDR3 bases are TGCGCCAGCAGCCTACTAGCGGGGGGACAAGAGACC. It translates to CASSLLAGGQET. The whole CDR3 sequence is CASSLLAGGQETQYF.

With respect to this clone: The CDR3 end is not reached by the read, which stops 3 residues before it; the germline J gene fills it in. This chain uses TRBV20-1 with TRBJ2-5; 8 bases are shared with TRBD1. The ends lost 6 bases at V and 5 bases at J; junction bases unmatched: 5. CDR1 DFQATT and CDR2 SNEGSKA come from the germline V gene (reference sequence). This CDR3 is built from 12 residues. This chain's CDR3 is CSAPRQGETQYF. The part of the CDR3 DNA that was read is TGCAGTGCACCCCGACAGGGGGAGACC.

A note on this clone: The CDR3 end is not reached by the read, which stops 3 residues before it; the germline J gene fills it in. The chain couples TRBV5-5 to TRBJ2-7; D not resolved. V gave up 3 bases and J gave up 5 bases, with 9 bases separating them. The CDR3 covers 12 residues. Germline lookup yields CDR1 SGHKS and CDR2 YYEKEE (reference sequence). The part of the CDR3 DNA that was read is TGTGCCAGCAGCTACACGTTGGACGAG. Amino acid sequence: CASSYTLDE. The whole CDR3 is CASSYTLDEQYF.

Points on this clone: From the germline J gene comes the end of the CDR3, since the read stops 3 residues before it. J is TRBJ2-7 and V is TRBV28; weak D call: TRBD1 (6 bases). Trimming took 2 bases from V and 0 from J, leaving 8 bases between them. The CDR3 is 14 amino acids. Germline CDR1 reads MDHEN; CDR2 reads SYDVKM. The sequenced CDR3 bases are TGTGCCAGCAGTTTAATGGACAGCTCCTACGAG. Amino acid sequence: CASSLMDSSYE. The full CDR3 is CASSLMDSSYEQYF.

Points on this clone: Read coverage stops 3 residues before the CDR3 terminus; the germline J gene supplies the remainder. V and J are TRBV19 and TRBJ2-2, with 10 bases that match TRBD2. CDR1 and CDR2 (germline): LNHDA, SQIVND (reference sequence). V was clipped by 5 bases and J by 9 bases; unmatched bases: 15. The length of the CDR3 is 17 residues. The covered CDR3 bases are TGTGCCAGTAGTCAGTCAGCGGGGGGGCAGAGATCACGGGAG. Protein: CASSQSAGGQRSRE. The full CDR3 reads CASSQSAGGQRSRELFF.

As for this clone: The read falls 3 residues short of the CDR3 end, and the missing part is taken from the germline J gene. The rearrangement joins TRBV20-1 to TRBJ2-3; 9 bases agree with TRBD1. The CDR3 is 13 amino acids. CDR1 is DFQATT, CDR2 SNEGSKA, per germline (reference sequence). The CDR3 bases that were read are TGCAGTGCGCAACCGGGACAGGGAAAGCCG. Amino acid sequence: CSAQPGQGKP. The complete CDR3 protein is CSAQPGQGKPQYF.

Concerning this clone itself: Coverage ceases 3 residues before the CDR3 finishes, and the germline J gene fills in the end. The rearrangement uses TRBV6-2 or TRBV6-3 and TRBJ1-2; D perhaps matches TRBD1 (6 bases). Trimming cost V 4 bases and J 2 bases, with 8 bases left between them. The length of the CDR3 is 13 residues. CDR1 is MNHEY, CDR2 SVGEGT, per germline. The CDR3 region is CASSWTENYGYTF. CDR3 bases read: TGTGCCAGCAGTTGGACAGAGAACTATGGC.

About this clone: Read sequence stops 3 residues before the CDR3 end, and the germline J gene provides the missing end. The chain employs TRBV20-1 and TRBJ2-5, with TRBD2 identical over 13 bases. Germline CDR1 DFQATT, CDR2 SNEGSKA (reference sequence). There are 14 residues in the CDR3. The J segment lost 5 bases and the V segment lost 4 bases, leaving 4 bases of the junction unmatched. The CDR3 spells CSATGLAGSETQYF. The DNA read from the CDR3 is TGCAGTGCTACGGGACTAGCGGGGTCGGAGACC.

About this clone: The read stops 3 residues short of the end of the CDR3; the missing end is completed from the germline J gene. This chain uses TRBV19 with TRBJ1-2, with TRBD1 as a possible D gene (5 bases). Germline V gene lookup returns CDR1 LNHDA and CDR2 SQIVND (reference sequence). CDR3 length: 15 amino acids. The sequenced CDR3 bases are TGTGCCAGTAGTGAGGACACTCTAGGATACTACGAC. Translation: CASSEDTLGYYD. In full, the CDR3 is CASSEDTLGYYDYTF.

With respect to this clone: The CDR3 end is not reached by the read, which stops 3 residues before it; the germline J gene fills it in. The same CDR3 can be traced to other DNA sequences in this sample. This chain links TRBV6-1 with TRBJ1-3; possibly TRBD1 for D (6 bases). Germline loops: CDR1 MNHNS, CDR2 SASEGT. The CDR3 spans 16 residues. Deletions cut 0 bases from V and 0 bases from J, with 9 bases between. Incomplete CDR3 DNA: TGTGCCAGCAGTGAAGCCCAACAGGGCTCTGGAAACACC. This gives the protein CASSEAQQGSGNT. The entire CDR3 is CASSEAQQGSGNTIYF.

The chain's CDR3 is CATEQGSGQPQYF. Partial CDR3 DNA: TGTGCCACTGAACAGGGGTCCGGGCAGCCG. This chain connects TRBV19 to TRBJ2-3, with TRBD1 matching 7 bases. With the read ending 3 residues before the CDR3 end, the germline J gene is used to fill in that end. This CDR3 contains 13 residues. Germline values: CDR1 LNHDA, CDR2 SQIVND (reference sequence).

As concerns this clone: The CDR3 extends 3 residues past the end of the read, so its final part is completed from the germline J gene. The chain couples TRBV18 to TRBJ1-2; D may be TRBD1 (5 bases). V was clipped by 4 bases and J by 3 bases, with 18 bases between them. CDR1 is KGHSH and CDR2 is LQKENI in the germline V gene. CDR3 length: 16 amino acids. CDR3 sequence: CASSLRYMGQDYGYTF. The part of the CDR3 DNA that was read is TGTGCCAGCTCACTCCGTTACATGGGGCAGGACTATGGC.

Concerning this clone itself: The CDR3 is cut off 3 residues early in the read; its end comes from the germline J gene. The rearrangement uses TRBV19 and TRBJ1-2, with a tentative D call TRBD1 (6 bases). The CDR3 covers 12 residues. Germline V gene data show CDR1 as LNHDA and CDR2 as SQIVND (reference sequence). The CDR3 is CASSMGGRGYTF. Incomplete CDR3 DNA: TGTGCCAGTAGTATGGGGGGGCGAGGC. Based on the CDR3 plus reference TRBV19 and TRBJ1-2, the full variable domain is DGGITQSPKYLFRKEGQNVTLSCEQNLNHDAMYWYRQDPGQGLRLIYYSQIVNDFQKGDIAEGYSVSREKKESFPLTVTSAQKNPTAFYLCASSMGGRGYTFGSGTRLTVV.

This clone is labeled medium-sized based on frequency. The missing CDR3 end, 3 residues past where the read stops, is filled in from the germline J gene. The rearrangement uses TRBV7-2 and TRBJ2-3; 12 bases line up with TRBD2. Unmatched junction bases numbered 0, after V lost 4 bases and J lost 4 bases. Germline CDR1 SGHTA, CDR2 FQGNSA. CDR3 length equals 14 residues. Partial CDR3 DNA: TGTGCCAGCAGCTCTAGCGGGGGGGCAGATACG. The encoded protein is CASSSSGGADT. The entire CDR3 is CASSSSGGADTQYF.

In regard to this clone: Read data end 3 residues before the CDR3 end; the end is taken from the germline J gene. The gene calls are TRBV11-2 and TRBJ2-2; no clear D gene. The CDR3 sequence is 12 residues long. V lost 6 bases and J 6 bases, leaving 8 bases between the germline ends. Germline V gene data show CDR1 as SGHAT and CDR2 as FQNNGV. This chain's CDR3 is CASSLAAGELFF. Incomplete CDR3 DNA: TGTGCCAGCAGTCTTGCGGCCGGGGAG. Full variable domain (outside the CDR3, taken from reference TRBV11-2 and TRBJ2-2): EAGVAQSPRYKIIEKRQSVAFWCNPISGHATLYWYQQILGQGPKLLIQFQNNGVVDDSQLPKDRFSAERLKGVDSTLKIQPAKLEDSAVYLCASSLAAGELFFGEGSRLTVL.